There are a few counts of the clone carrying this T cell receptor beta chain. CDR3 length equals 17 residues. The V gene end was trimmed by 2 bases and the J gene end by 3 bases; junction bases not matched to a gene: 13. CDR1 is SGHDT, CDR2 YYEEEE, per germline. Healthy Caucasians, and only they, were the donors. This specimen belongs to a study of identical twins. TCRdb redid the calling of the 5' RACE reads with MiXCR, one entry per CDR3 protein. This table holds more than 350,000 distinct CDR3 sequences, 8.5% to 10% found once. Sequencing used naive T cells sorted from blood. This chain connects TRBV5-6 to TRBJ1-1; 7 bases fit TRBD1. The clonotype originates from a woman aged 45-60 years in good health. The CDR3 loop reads CASSFRDRAFLDTEAFF. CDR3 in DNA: TGTGCCAGCAGCTTCCGCGACAGGGCTTTTCTGGACACTGAAGCTTTCTTT.